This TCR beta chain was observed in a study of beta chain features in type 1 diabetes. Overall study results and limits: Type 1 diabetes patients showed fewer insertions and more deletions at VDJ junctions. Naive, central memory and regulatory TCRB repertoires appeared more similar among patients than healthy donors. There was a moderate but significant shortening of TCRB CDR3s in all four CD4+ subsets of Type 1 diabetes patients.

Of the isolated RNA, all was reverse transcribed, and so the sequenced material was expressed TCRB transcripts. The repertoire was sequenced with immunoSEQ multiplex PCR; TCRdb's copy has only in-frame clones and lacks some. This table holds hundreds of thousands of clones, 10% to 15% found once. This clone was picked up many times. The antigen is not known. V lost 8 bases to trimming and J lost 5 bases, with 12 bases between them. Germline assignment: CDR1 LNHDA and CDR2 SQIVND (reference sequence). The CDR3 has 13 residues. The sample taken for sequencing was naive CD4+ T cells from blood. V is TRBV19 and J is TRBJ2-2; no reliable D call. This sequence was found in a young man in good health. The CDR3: CASGEWWTGELFF. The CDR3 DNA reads TGTGCCAGTGGAGAGTGGTGGACCGGGGAGCTGTTTTTT. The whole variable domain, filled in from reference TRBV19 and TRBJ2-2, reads DGGITQSPKYLFRKEGQNVTLSCEQNLNHDAMYWYRQDPGQGLRLIYYSQIVNDFQKGDIAEGYSVSREKKESFPLTVTSAQKNPTAFYLCASGEWWTGELFFGEGSRLTVL.